The 27 T cell receptor beta chains listed next were all sequenced from one sample in a study of cytomegalovirus exposure and HLA in healthy donors. The PCR employed 60 Vbeta primers together with 13 Jbeta primers. Sequenced by immunoSEQ multiplex PCR; TCRdb stores in-frame clones only, minus some. Of about 150,000 clones listed, just under 75% were seen once; the top ten hold 1.5% to 2%. The material sequenced was PBMCs. Receptors originate from a woman under 30 in good health and CMV-seronegative.

This chain links TRBV10-3 with TRBJ1-1; tentatively, D is TRBD1 (6 bases). V was clipped by 4 bases and J by 6 bases, with 12 bases between them. Per the germline V gene, CDR1 is ENHRY and CDR2 is SYGVKD. This CDR3 is 13 amino acids long. This CDR3 is CAISAYRESEAFF. The DNA of the CDR3 is TGTGCCATCAGTGCTTACAGGGAATCTGAAGCTTTCTTT.

This clone was seen more than once but under ten times. This chain's CDR3 is CASSPQGTTGANVLTF. The CDR3 coding sequence is TGCGCCAGCAGCCCCCAGGGTACTACTGGGGCCAACGTCCTGACTTTC. V gene TRBV5-1 combines with J gene TRBJ2-6, with a possible D match to TRBD1 (5 bases). The CDR3 consists of 16 residues. V lost 4 bases to trimming and J lost 2 bases, with 13 bases between them. The germline gives CDR1 SGHRS, CDR2 YFSETQ.

This clone was picked up a small number of times. In DNA, the CDR3 is TGTGCCAGCAGTTTAGGGTCGGGAAATGAGCAGTTCTTC. Translating it yields CASSLGSGNEQFF. The V gene is TRBV27, the J gene TRBJ2-1; D possibly corresponds to TRBD2 (5 bases). V was trimmed by 2 bases and J by 7 bases, leaving 9 bases between them. The CDR3 contains 13 residues. CDR1 and CDR2 (germline): MNHEY, SMNVEV (reference sequence).

The chain uses TRBV29-1 and TRBJ1-1; no definite D call. CDR1 and CDR2 from the germline V gene are SQVTM and ANQGSEA. V was shortened by 7 bases and J by 5 bases, with 17 bases between the two germline ends. CDR3 length: 13 amino acids. The CDR3 here is CSAASGLWTEAFF. CDR3 DNA: TGCAGCGCCGCGTCGGGGTTGTGGACTGAAGCTTTCTTT.

The CDR3 here is CASSLHRQGGDNYGYTF. CDR3 nucleotide sequence: TGCGCCAGCAGCCTGCACCGACAGGGCGGGGATAACTATGGCTACACCTTC. J is TRBJ1-2 and V is TRBV5-1; TRBD1 matches at 7 bases. With 4 bases clipped from V and 1 base from J, the junction kept 13 bases outside the gene matches. Germline V gene sequence: CDR1 SGHRS, CDR2 YFSETQ. This CDR3 comprises 17 residues.

This chain joins TRBV30 and TRBJ2-5; D perhaps matches TRBD2 (6 bases). This CDR3 contains 13 residues. Germline V gene sequence: CDR1 GTSNPN, CDR2 SVGIG (reference sequence). V dropped 4 bases and J dropped 4 bases, with 13 bases sitting between them. CDR3 protein: CAWTEGHRETQYF. CDR3 bases: TGTGCCTGGACGGAGGGCCACAGAGAGACCCAGTACTTC.

This chain links TRBV7-9 with TRBJ2-1, with 13 bases that match TRBD2. Germline V gene lookup returns CDR1 SEHNR and CDR2 FQNEAQ (reference sequence). This CDR3 is built from 15 residues. V shed 5 bases, J shed 9 bases, and the junction held 7 bases outside the gene matches. The DNA for the CDR3 is TGTGCCAGCAGCCCCCGGGGACTAGCGGGACCTGAGCAGTTCTTC. Its protein product is CASSPRGLAGPEQFF. The full variable domain, in which reference TRBV7-9 and TRBJ2-1 provide the parts outside the CDR3, is DTGVSQNPRHKITKRGQNVTFRCDPISEHNRLYWYRQTLGQGPEFLTYFQNEAQLEKSRLLSDRFSAERPKGSFSTLEIQRTEQGDSAMYLCASSPRGLAGPEQFFGPGTRLTVL.

V and J are TRBV4-1 and TRBJ2-7; 11 nucleotides align to TRBD2. This CDR3 spans 17 amino acids. From germline, CDR1 is MGHRA and CDR2 YSYEKL. The ends lost 0 bases at V and 5 bases at J; junction bases unmatched: 9. The CDR3: CASSQDTIAGGRDEQYV. CDR3 nucleotides: TGCGCCAGCAGCCAAGACACGATAGCGGGAGGGCGAGACGAGCAGTACGTC.

The chain combines TRBV6-1 with TRBJ2-7, with D uncertain. CDR3 length equals 11 residues. In germline, CDR1 is MNHNS, CDR2 SASEGT. The ends were cut back, 3 bases at V and 7 bases at J, with 7 bases in the middle. In nucleotides, the CDR3 is TGTGCCAGCAGTGATATCGGTGAGCAGTACTTC. Translating it yields CASSDIGEQYF.

The chain recombines TRBV19 with TRBJ1-5; D is possibly TRBD1 (5 bases). V was clipped by 10 bases and J by 4 bases, with 20 bases between them. Germline CDR1 reads LNHDA; CDR2 reads SQIVND (reference sequence). The CDR3 runs 15 residues. The CDR3 loop is CATSRGAGWNQPQHF. In DNA form, the CDR3 reads TGTGCCACCTCACGTGGGGCAGGATGGAATCAGCCCCAGCATTTT.

This clone occurred a few times. The chain uses TRBV10-3 and TRBJ2-7, with TRBD2 matching 8 bases. The CDR3 is 14 residues long. CDR1 and CDR2 from the germline V gene are ENHRY and SYGVKD. V lost 4 bases and J lost 2; bases outside the gene matches: 4. CDR3: CAISGSGTPYEQYV. The CDR3 region has the DNA TGTGCCATCAGTGGTAGCGGGACCCCCTACGAGCAGTACGTC.

The chain couples TRBV2 to TRBJ2-5; 9 nucleotides align to TRBD1. The CDR3 consists of 12 residues. Germline V gives CDR1 SNHLY, CDR2 FYNNEI. V was clipped by 7 bases and J by 6 bases; unmatched bases: 3. The CDR3: CASNGQGKTQYF. CDR3 DNA sequence: TGTGCCAGCAATGGACAGGGGAAGACCCAGTACTTC.

The chain combines TRBV7-2 with TRBJ2-2, with D perhaps matching TRBD1 (7 bases). Germline values: CDR1 SGHTA, CDR2 FQGNSA. V was clipped by 2 bases and J by 5 bases, with 12 bases between them. The CDR3 totals 15 residues. CDR3 sequence reads: CASSLLPGGTGELFF. The CDR3, as DNA: TGTGCCAGCAGCTTATTACCAGGGGGGACCGGGGAGCTGTTTTTT. Supplemented by reference TRBV7-2 and TRBJ2-2, the full variable domain reads GAGVSQSPSNKVTEKGKDVELRCDPISGHTALYWYRQSLGQGLEFLIYFQGNSAPDKSGLPSDRFSAERTGGSVSTLTIQRTQQEDSAVYLCASSLLPGGTGELFFGEGSRLTVL.

This clone has just one count. This chain connects TRBV28 to TRBJ1-5; no clear D gene. V dropped 7 bases and J dropped 10 bases, with 20 bases sitting between them. Germline V CDR1 and CDR2: MDHEN, SYDVKM. This CDR3 comprises 14 residues. CDR3 bases: TGTGCCAGCAATCGTGGAGGAGGCTCGGGCCCCCAGCATTTT. The encoded protein is CASNRGGGSGPQHF.

V usage is TRBV7-9 and J usage is TRBJ1-2; D may be TRBD1 (5 bases). V lost 3 bases to trimming and J lost 6 bases, with 11 bases between them. The CDR3 has 13 amino acids. The germline gives CDR1 SEHNR, CDR2 FQNEAQ (reference sequence). The CDR3 is CASSFGGTDGYTF. The DNA for the CDR3 is TGTGCCAGCAGCTTCGGCGGGACCGATGGCTACACCTTC.

V is TRBV11-1 and J is TRBJ1-3; possible D gene TRBD1, 6 bases. Trimming pared 5 bases from V and 10 bases from J, leaving 15 bases between. The CDR3 sequence is 13 residues long. Germline values: CDR1 SGHAT, CDR2 FQDESV (reference sequence). CDR3 sequence (DNA): TGTGCCAGCAGCCCTGGGACACCGAAGACCATATATTTT. Translated, it gives CASSPGTPKTIYF.

Concerning this clone: The junction differs from germline at one of its ends, possibly a read error. This sequence joins TRBV6-1 and TRBJ2-2, with D perhaps TRBD1 (6 bases). CDR1 is MNHNS, CDR2 SASEGT, per germline. This CDR3 has 15 residues. The chain's CDR3 is CASREGRGNTGELFF. The CDR3 DNA follows: TGTGCCAGCAGGGAAGGCAGGGGGAACACCGGGGAGCTGTTTTTT.

This clone was counted a few times. The chain employs TRBV29-1 and TRBJ2-3, with D possibly matching TRBD1 (6 bases). CDR3 length: 14 residues. The germline V and J ends were trimmed by 1 base and 2 bases, with 10 bases remaining between them. CDR1 and CDR2 (germline): SQVTM, ANQGSEA. CDR3 bases: TGCAGCGTTGAAGGGACAGCGATCACAGATACGCAGTATTTT. It codes for CSVEGTAITDTQYF.

The table lists this clone with a count of one. CDR3 in amino acids: CASSPLARAYNEQFF. The CDR3 nucleotides read TGTGCCAGCTCACCACTAGCAAGAGCCTACAATGAGCAGTTCTTC. V is TRBV18 and J is TRBJ2-1; no firm D call. The CDR3 has 15 amino acids. The V end lost 1 base, the J end lost 2 bases, and 9 bases lay between the germline ends. Per germline, CDR1 KGHSH and CDR2 LQKENI.

The genes are TRBV27 and TRBJ2-3, with D tentatively TRBD2 (5 bases). Germline V gives CDR1 MNHEY, CDR2 SMNVEV (reference sequence). The V end lost 4 bases, the J end lost 1 base, and 12 bases lay between the germline ends. CDR3 length equals 15 residues. This CDR3 reads CASSSPSLGTDTQYF. In DNA form, the CDR3 reads TGTGCCAGCAGTTCCCCTTCACTAGGCACAGATACGCAGTATTTT.

This clone is a singleton in its sample. J is TRBJ2-3 and V is TRBV19, with 7 bases that match TRBD2. V trimming: 9 bases; J trimming: 6 bases; junction bases outside the gene matches: 9. CDR1 is LNHDA and CDR2 is SQIVND in the germline V gene (reference sequence). This CDR3 contains 13 residues. The CDR3, as DNA: TGTGCCAGCACTCCAGCGGGAAAGGATACGCAGTATTTT. Translation: CASTPAGKDTQYF.

The rearrangement links TRBV7-2 to TRBJ2-2, with TRBD1 identical over 10 bases. The CDR3 contains 17 residues. The V segment lost 3 bases and the J segment 1 base; nucleotides outside the gene matches: 5. CDR1 is SGHTA and CDR2 is FQGNSA in the germline V gene. The CDR3 here is CASSFPRTGGNTGELFF. The CDR3 nucleotides read TGTGCCAGCAGCTTTCCCAGGACAGGGGGGAACACCGGGGAGCTGTTTTTT.

The CDR3 DNA is TGTGCCCAGCAGCCCGTGGCGGAGCAGTCCTACGAGCAGTACGTC. This codes for CAQQPVAEQSYEQYV. The chain uses TRBV28 and TRBJ2-7; D uncertain. The CDR3 extends over 15 amino acids. The germline CDR1 and CDR2 sequences are MDHEN and SYDVKM. The V gene lost 11 bases and the J gene lost 1 base, with 21 bases spanning the gap.

The J gene is TRBJ1-1, the V gene TRBV5-1; D gene ambiguous. V dropped 3 bases and J dropped 2 bases, with 8 bases sitting between them. Germline loops: CDR1 SGHRS, CDR2 YFSETQ. The CDR3 is 13 amino acids. The CDR3 region has the DNA TGCGCCAGCAGCTCTATGCCCAACACTGAAGCTTTCTTT. Translated, it gives CASSSMPNTEAFF.

V is TRBV6-6 and J is TRBJ2-2, with D possibly TRBD1 on 5 matching bases. The V end was cut by 5 bases, the J end by 0 bases, with 13 bases between. The CDR3 has 16 residues. Germline values: CDR1 MNHNY, CDR2 SVGAGI (reference sequence). The chain's CDR3 is CASSPPQGPNTGELFF. The CDR3 nucleotides are TGTGCCAGCAGTCCCCCTCAGGGCCCGAACACCGGGGAGCTGTTTTTT.

This chain links TRBV29-1 with TRBJ1-1; 10 nucleotides agree with TRBD1. The germline CDR1 and CDR2 sequences are SQVTM and ANQGSEA. The CDR3 runs to 14 residues. The J segment lost 5 bases and the V segment lost 5 bases, leaving 8 bases of the junction unmatched. CDR3 coding DNA: TGCAGCGTTCCCCCCCGGACAGGGGGAACTGAAGCTTTCTTT. Translating gives CSVPPRTGGTEAFF. Full variable domain (missing parts from reference TRBV29-1 and TRBJ1-1): SAVISQKPSRDICQRGTSLTIQCQVDSQVTMMFWYRQQPGQSLTLIATANQGSEATYESGFVIDKFPISRPNLTFSTLTVSNMSPEDSSIYLCSVPPRTGGTEAFFGQGTRLTVV.

Only one count was recorded for this clone. The junction departs from germline at one end; a sequencing error may be responsible. The V call is TRBV15, the J call TRBJ2-2, with 10 nucleotides matching TRBD1. The germline gives CDR1 LNHNV, CDR2 YYDKDF (reference sequence). This CDR3 spans 16 amino acids. The CDR3 region is CATSTTGTGASGEPFF. The CDR3 DNA reads TGTGCCACCAGCACTACCGGGACAGGGGCCTCCGGGGAGCCGTTTTTT.